Here is one T cell receptor beta chain with its context. Its target is unknown. The data were obtained in a study of monozygotic twins with inflammatory bowel disease. The authors drew approximately 2.5 ml of blood from each donor. The study, taken as a whole, reports: For IBD, no single strong associated signal or clonotype was supported.

Using eight separate reactions per sample, the authors generated cDNA. Through template switching, UMIs that included a 6-nucleotide sample barcode were added. TCRdb re-called the 5' RACE reads; every CDR3 protein appears as one record, without DNA. The sample spans 420,000 or so distinct CDR3 sequences; the ten largest clones claim under 3%. The sample comprised blood. The source is a human donor with ulcerative colitis or Crohn's disease, or a healthy co-twin of an affected twin (not recorded which).

CDR3 region: CASSMDRTGGSYEQYF. V usage is TRBV5-1 and J usage is TRBJ2-7; the TCRdb call, TRBD1, lacks DNA for checking. This CDR3 contains 16 residues. Germline lookup yields CDR1 SGHRS and CDR2 YFSETQ.